The present entry profiles one TCR beta chain with its context. This record comes from a study of somatic mutations in cytotoxic T cells in rheumatoid arthritis. Profiling relied on immunoSEQ multiplex PCR, and the TCRdb table lists in-frame clones only, not all of them. The table has approximately 21,000 clones, roughly 80% seen once. Sequences were obtained from CD8+ T cells sorted from blood. This clonotype was sampled from an adult with rheumatoid arthritis.

This CDR3 reads CASSPRPGGAGGYTF. CDR3 bases: TGTGCCAGCAGCCCCCGCCCGGGGGGGGCGGGTGGCTACACCTTC. V and J are TRBV27 and TRBJ1-2, with D tentatively TRBD1 (6 bases). This CDR3 has 15 residues. Per the germline V gene, CDR1 is MNHEY and CDR2 is SMNVEV (reference sequence). The V gene lost 6 bases and the J gene lost 7 bases, with 21 bases spanning the gap.